A single sample gave rise to the 22 T cell receptor beta chains below, sequenced in a study of CD8 T cells in ankylosing spondylitis. TCRdb ran MiXCR on the 5' RACE reads and lists one entry per CDR3 protein. Of 300,000 to 400,000 distinct CDR3 sequences listed, 20% to 25% are singletons. The sequenced material came from blood, either unsorted or a sorted T cell fraction (not recorded which). The origin of the receptors is a male donor with ankylosing spondylitis or in good health (not recorded which).

This clonotype was seen a handful of times. The chain carries TRBV20-1 and TRBJ2-7, with a possible D match to TRBD2 (6 bases). V was pared by 2 bases and J by 0 bases, with 11 bases between. This CDR3 spans 14 amino acids. CDR1 is DFQATT and CDR2 is SNEGSKA in the germline V gene (reference sequence). Written as DNA, the CDR3 is TGCAGTGCTAGATCGGGACTCAACTCCTACGAGCAGTACTTC. The encoded protein is CSARSGLNSYEQYF.

The genes are TRBV7-9 and TRBJ2-7, with TRBD1 identical over 7 bases. J was trimmed by 0 bases and V by 5 bases; bases with no gene match: 13. Germline CDR1 and CDR2: SEHNR and FQNEAQ (reference sequence). The CDR3 sequence is 17 residues long. This CDR3 is CASSQTGIRSSSYEQYF. The DNA of the CDR3 is TGTGCCAGCAGCCAGACAGGGATTAGATCGAGCTCCTACGAGCAGTACTTC.

J is TRBJ2-3 and V is TRBV12-3 or TRBV12-4; 9 bases are shared with TRBD1. The CDR3 contains 17 residues. Trimming at V came to 5 bases and at J to 1 base, leaving 10 bases not matched to a gene. The CDR3 loop is CASSPWGQGLGTDTQYF. CDR3 coding DNA: TGTGCCAGCAGTCCCTGGGGACAGGGTTTGGGCACAGATACGCAGTATTTT.

This clonotype has more than one count but fewer than ten. The V call is TRBV12-3 or TRBV12-4, the J call TRBJ1-2; a weak D match, TRBD1 (6 bases). This CDR3 spans 13 amino acids. V was cut by 5 bases and J by 8 bases, with 15 bases left in between. This CDR3 is CASSEGGLGGYTF. DNA of the CDR3: TGTGCCAGCAGTGAAGGGGGGCTCGGAGGCTACACCTTC.

The table lists this clonotype with a few counts. V is TRBV12-3 or TRBV12-4 and J is TRBJ2-7; D may correspond to TRBD1 or TRBD2 (6 bases each). The CDR3 spans 14 residues. With 5 bases removed from V and 3 bases from J, the gap between germline ends came to 14 bases. CDR3 protein: CASSIGGGGYEQYF. The CDR3 coding sequence is TGTGCCAGCAGTATTGGAGGGGGTGGCTACGAGCAGTACTTC.

Only a few counts were recorded for this clonotype. The chain uses TRBV20-1 and TRBJ2-1; 14 nucleotides line up with TRBD2. Trimming removed 2 bases from V and 7 bases from J; junction bases left unmatched: 7. This CDR3 has 16 residues. Germline CDR1 DFQATT, CDR2 SNEGSKA (reference sequence). The CDR3 region is CSARPTSGGVWNEQFF. CDR3 DNA sequence: TGCAGTGCTAGACCGACTAGCGGGGGGGTGTGGAATGAGCAGTTCTTC.

This clonotype has just a few counts. The chain joins TRBV5-5 to TRBJ2-7; 8 positions agree with TRBD1. The CDR3 spans 13 residues. The V gene's germline CDR1 is SGHKS and CDR2 YYEKEE (reference sequence). Trimming cost V 7 bases and J 2 bases; bases outside gene matches: 5. This CDR3 is CASGTGDTYEQYF. DNA for the CDR3: TGTGCCAGCGGGACAGGCGACACCTACGAGCAGTACTTC. Full variable domain (remainder filled in from reference TRBV5-5 and TRBJ2-7): DAGVTQSPTHLIKTRGQQVTLRCSPISGHKSVSWYQQVLGQGPQFIFQYYEKEERGRGNFPDRFSARQFPNYSSELNVNALLLGDSALYLCASGTGDTYEQYFGPGTRLTVT.

This clonotype has only a few counts. The gene calls are TRBV11-2 and TRBJ2-3, with D possibly TRBD1 on 6 matching bases. V lost 8 bases and J lost 1, with 10 bases in between. The germline CDR1 and CDR2 sequences are SGHAT and FQNNGV. There are 13 residues in the CDR3. CDR3 sequence (DNA): TGTGCCAGCCGGGACATCGGCACAGATACGCAGTATTTT. It translates to CASRDIGTDTQYF.

This clonotype came up a few times. J is TRBJ2-2 and V is TRBV4-1, with unresolved D. The V end was cut by 1 base, the J end by 4 bases, with 10 bases between. From germline, CDR1 is MGHRA and CDR2 YSYEKL. CDR3 size: 15 residues. The CDR3 sequence: CASSQVRGSTGELFF. The CDR3 DNA follows: TGCGCCAGCAGCCAAGTGAGAGGATCCACCGGGGAGCTGTTTTTT.

As to this clonotype: The conserved phenylalanine or tryptophan is not found at the CDR3 terminus, so this likely reflects a read error. It is unclear where the CDR3 begins or ends on the DNA, so no DNA is shown, and the CDR3 is as TCRdb lists it. V gene TRBV30 combines with J gene TRBJ2-5. The CDR3 has 10 residues if both end residues are counted. From germline, CDR1 is GTSNPN and CDR2 SVGIG (reference sequence). The chain's CDR3 is CAWSVLWGKG.

This clonotype was seen repeatedly, ten times or more. The V gene is TRBV12-3 or TRBV12-4, the J gene TRBJ2-1; D remains ambiguous. The CDR3 is 14 amino acids. With 8 bases removed from V and 0 bases from J, the gap between germline ends came to 11 bases. CDR3 coding DNA: TGTGCCAGCCGACACGCGAGCTCCTACAATGAGCAGTTCTTC. This gives the protein CASRHASSYNEQFF.

The J gene is TRBJ2-2, the V gene TRBV12-3 or TRBV12-4; D possibly corresponds to TRBD2 (6 bases). V shed 1 base and J shed 6 bases, with 6 bases lying between them. The CDR3 is made up of 13 amino acids. CDR3 amino acids: CASSLGRAGELFF. The CDR3 DNA reads TGTGCCAGCAGTTTAGGGAGGGCCGGGGAGCTGTTTTTT.

The chain uses TRBV25-1 and TRBJ1-1; TRBD1 is a possible D gene (5 bases). This CDR3 region has 16 residues. Trimming removed 0 bases from V and 2 bases from J, with 13 bases in between. Germline assignment: CDR1 MGHDK and CDR2 SYGVNS. CDR3 coding DNA: TGTGCCAGCAGTGAATACCTGACAGAGACTAACACTGAAGCTTTCTTT. Translation: CASSEYLTETNTEAFF. The entire variable domain, with the rest obtained from reference TRBV25-1 and TRBJ1-1, is as follows: EADIYQTPRYLVIGTGKKITLECSQTMGHDKMYWYQQDPGMELHLIHYSYGVNSTEKGDLSSESTVSRIRTEHFPLTLESARPSHTSQYLCASSEYLTETNTEAFFGQGTRLTVV.

This clonotype showed up just a few times. The chain couples TRBV4-1 to TRBJ2-5; a weak D match, TRBD1 (6 bases). The germline V gene encodes CDR1 MGHRA and CDR2 YSYEKL. V lost 4 bases to trimming and J lost 4 bases, with 10 bases between them. The CDR3 is 13 residues long. CDR3 bases: TGCGCCAGCAGCCGGGGGCCGGTAGAGACCCAGTACTTC. Its translation is CASSRGPVETQYF.

This clonotype came up a few times. CDR3 DNA: TGTGCCAGCAGTTACAAGGGCCCAGGGGCCTACGAGCAGTACTTC. This translates into CASSYKGPGAYEQYF. This chain joins TRBV6-5 and TRBJ2-7; possible D gene TRBD1, 6 bases. In germline, CDR1 is MNHEY, CDR2 SVGAGI. V lost 2 bases, J lost 2 bases, and 13 bases lay in between. The CDR3 has 15 residues.

This clonotype was seen only a few times. This chain links TRBV4-2 with TRBJ2-1; the match to TRBD1 covers 8 bases. V gave up 0 bases and J gave up 9 bases; unmatched junction bases: 7. The CDR3 covers 15 residues. Looked up from germline, CDR1 is LGHNA and CDR2 is YNFKEQ. The CDR3 sequence: CASSQDLGQGGEQFF. The CDR3 DNA is TGTGCCAGCAGCCAAGATCTTGGACAGGGCGGTGAGCAGTTCTTC.

There are a few counts of this clonotype. The rearrangement uses TRBV20-1 and TRBJ2-7, with 10 bases that match TRBD1. V shed 3 bases, J shed 7 bases, and the junction held 6 bases outside the gene matches. The CDR3 spans 13 residues. Germline V gives CDR1 DFQATT, CDR2 SNEGSKA (reference sequence). CDR3 nucleotides: TGCAGTGCTAGGGGGACAGGGGTCGGAGAGCAGTACTTC. Translated, it gives CSARGTGVGEQYF.

CDR3 DNA: TGTGCCAGCAGTTCCCCGGGACAGGGGGCCTACTACAATGAGCAGTTCTTC. Translating gives CASSSPGQGAYYNEQFF. V is TRBV28 and J is TRBJ2-1; the match to TRBD1 covers 12 bases. From germline, CDR1 is MDHEN and CDR2 SYDVKM. Unmatched junction bases numbered 7, after V lost 4 bases and J lost 3 bases. This CDR3 contains 17 residues.

The rearrangement links TRBV20-1 to TRBJ2-5, with 9 bases that match TRBD2. CDR3 length: 14 residues. CDR1 and CDR2 (germline): DFQATT, SNEGSKA (reference sequence). Trimming cost V 0 bases and J 1 base; bases outside gene matches: 0. CDR3 sequence (DNA): TGCAGTGCTAGAGAGCGGGGGGGCCAAGAGACCCAGTACTTC. This codes for CSARERGGQETQYF.

The rearrangement uses TRBV6-4 and TRBJ2-3; the match to TRBD2 covers 9 bases. The CDR3 is 15 residues long. J lost 5 bases, V lost 2 bases, and 5 bases had no gene match. The germline CDR1 and CDR2 sequences are MRHNA and SNTAGT. In DNA, the CDR3 is TGTGCCAGCAGTGACGGCGGGGGGGCGGTAGATACGCAGTATTTT. It encodes CASSDGGGAVDTQYF.

In this sample, this clonotype turned up a few times. This chain uses TRBV28 with TRBJ1-2; D may be TRBD1 (5 bases). From germline, CDR1 is MDHEN and CDR2 SYDVKM. The V end was cut by 6 bases, the J end by 3 bases, with 11 bases between. The CDR3 totals 13 residues. The CDR3 DNA sequence: TGTGCCAGCAGCCTTGGCAGGGACTATGGCTACACCTTC. Amino acids: CASSLGRDYGYTF.

This chain joins TRBV29-1 and TRBJ2-5; no firm D call. CDR1 and CDR2 from the germline V gene are SQVTM and ANQGSEA. Deletions cut 7 bases from V and 1 base from J, with 13 bases between. CDR3 length: 13 residues. CDR3 sequence reads: CSATDGIQETQYF. For the CDR3, the DNA is TGCAGCGCGACGGACGGAATCCAAGAGACCCAGTACTTC.